This TCR beta chain is drawn from a study of graft-versus-host responses after intestinal transplantation. Background on the study: Recipients were given multivisceral, liver-intestinal, or isolated intestinal transplants.

This clone was recorded only once. Its antigen is undetermined. Only in-frame clones appear in the TCRdb table, and some are missing; sequencing was by immunoSEQ multiplex PCR. The sample consists of 35,000 to 45,000 clones, approximately 95% of them appearing once. Notes on the study in general: Across patients carrying graft-donor T cell macrochimerism, allografts held high graft-versus-host to host-versus-graft clonal ratios.

The V and J ends lost 3 bases and 0 bases respectively, with 21 bases between them. Germline CDR1 SEHNR, CDR2 FQNEAQ (reference sequence). The CDR3 extends over 19 amino acids. The sequence came from a human patient who received an intestinal transplant, so some T cells may come from the graft donor. The sample in question was PBMCs, obtained approximately 740 days after intestinal transplantation. The gene calls are TRBV7-9 and TRBJ2-1; D not certain. The CDR3 loop reads CASSFILTTGESSYNEQFF. In DNA, the CDR3 is TGTGCCAGCAGCTTTATCTTGACAACTGGGGAAAGCTCCTACAATGAGCAGTTCTTC.